This entry lists 21 T cell receptor beta chains sequenced from one sample in a study of T cells in tuberculosis. Profiled with immunoSEQ multiplex PCR; TCRdb holds only in-frame clones, not every one. The sample yields some 90,000 clones, around 90% seen once. Thawed, overnight-rested PBMC were stained with GMM-loaded CD1B tetramer, viability dye and anti-CD3, then sorted. C32 glucose monomycolate from Rhodococcus equi was loaded onto the CD1B tetramers. Source material: CD1b-GMM tetramer-negative cells sorted from PBMCs. Receptors were obtained from an adult woman with latent tuberculosis.

The sample holds a few counts of this clone. The rearrangement links TRBV7-2 to TRBJ2-2, with D possibly being TRBD2 (5 bases). The ends were cut back, 3 bases at V and 1 base at J, with 6 bases in the middle. CDR3 length: 14 amino acids. Germline-derived CDR1 and CDR2 are SGHTA and FQGNSA. CDR3 DNA: TGTGCCAGCAGCTTTGGACTGAACACCGGGGAGCTGTTTTTT. This encodes CASSFGLNTGELFF.

The chain has TRBV4-1 and TRBJ2-4; no clear D. Germline assignment: CDR1 MGHRA and CDR2 YSYEKL. V was pared by 0 bases and J by 9 bases, with 12 bases between. The CDR3 is made up of 14 amino acids. CDR3 nucleotide sequence: TGCGCCAGCAGCCAAGATGAGGCGACGGGCATTCAGTACTTC. It encodes CASSQDEATGIQYF.

This clone has a single count. The chain combines TRBV11-2 with TRBJ2-7; tentative D call: TRBD1 (8 bases). The CDR3 extends over 14 amino acids. CDR1 is SGHAT, CDR2 FQNNGV, per germline. With 6 bases removed from V and 6 bases from J, the gap between germline ends came to 18 bases. DNA for the CDR3: TGTGCCAGCAGACCGACAGGGGAGGGGGTCGAGCAGTACTTC. This sequence encodes CASRPTGEGVEQYF.

Regarding this clone: Other DNA sequences in the sample encode the same CDR3. The rearrangement joins TRBV2 to TRBJ1-4; D might be TRBD1 (5 bases). Looked up from germline, CDR1 is SNHLY and CDR2 is FYNNEI. This CDR3 spans 19 amino acids. V lost 5 bases to trimming and J lost 8 bases, with 30 bases between them. CDR3 nucleotide sequence: TGTGCCAGCAGTACTCCACTCCTTATTACAGGCCGATTAAGGGAAAAACTGTTTTTT. This sequence encodes CASSTPLLITGRLREKLFF.

This chain's CDR3 is CASSRTSGATGELFF. DNA of the CDR3: TGCGCCAGCAGCCGAACTAGCGGGGCCACCGGGGAGCTGTTTTTT. The chain recombines TRBV5-1 with TRBJ2-2; TRBD2 aligns across 10 bases. The CDR3 is 15 amino acids. Germline CDR1 reads SGHRS; CDR2 reads YFSETQ. Trimming cost V 4 bases and J 4 bases; bases outside gene matches: 4.

The V call is TRBV28, the J call TRBJ2-5, with D tentatively TRBD1 (6 bases). The CDR3 runs to 14 residues. The V and J ends lost 6 bases and 5 bases respectively, with 16 bases between them. Germline V CDR1 and CDR2: MDHEN, SYDVKM. The CDR3 loop reads CASSQTGQRETQYF. The CDR3 DNA follows: TGTGCCAGCAGCCAAACAGGGCAGAGGGAGACCCAGTACTTC.

The genes are TRBV5-4 and TRBJ2-7; D gene unclear. Trimming pared 4 bases from V and 2 bases from J, leaving 22 bases between. This CDR3 comprises 17 residues. Germline CDR1 and CDR2: SGHNT and YYREEE (reference sequence). The CDR3 DNA is TGTGCCAGCAGCCCCGAGCCCCACAAGGTGCGGACCTACGAGCAGTACTTC. Its translation is CASSPEPHKVRTYEQYF.

V usage is TRBV6-1 and J usage is TRBJ2-7; TRBD1 matches at 7 bases. Germline trimming cut 6 bases from V and 4 bases from J; bases unmatched to any gene: 3. The CDR3 runs 12 residues. The germline gives CDR1 MNHNS, CDR2 SASEGT. CDR3 loop: CASSEQGYEQYV. In DNA, the CDR3 is TGTGCCAGCAGCGAACAGGGGTACGAGCAGTACGTC.

V gene TRBV30 combines with J gene TRBJ1-2, with TRBD1 matching 7 bases. The CDR3 spans 14 residues. In germline, CDR1 is GTSNPN, CDR2 SVGIG (reference sequence). With V trimmed by 4 bases and J by 2 bases, 7 bases remained unmatched. CDR3 in amino acids: CAWNPGDRNYGYTF. CDR3 sequence (DNA): TGTGCCTGGAACCCTGGGGACAGAAACTATGGCTACACCTTC.

The V call is TRBV6-5, the J call TRBJ2-1; 8 bases match TRBD2. Losses at the gene ends were 2 bases for V and 5 bases for J; bases not matched to a gene: 5. There are 15 residues in the CDR3. Germline V CDR1 and CDR2: MNHEY, SVGAGI. CDR3 protein: CASSYPGLAHNEQFF. In DNA form, the CDR3 reads TGTGCCAGCAGTTACCCCGGACTAGCTCACAATGAGCAGTTCTTC.

The chain employs TRBV30 and TRBJ2-2; 8 positions agree with TRBD2. Per germline, CDR1 GTSNPN and CDR2 SVGIG (reference sequence). The trim removed 0 bases at V and 7 bases at J, leaving 10 bases unmatched. The CDR3 is made up of 16 amino acids. DNA of the CDR3: TGTGCCTGGAGTGTAGCCCGGGTACGGGGGGGCGGGGAGCTGTTTTTT. Protein sequence: CAWSVARVRGGGELFF.

This chain joins TRBV9 and TRBJ2-3; TRBD1 aligns across 9 bases. The trim removed 3 bases at V and 0 bases at J, leaving 5 bases unmatched. CDR1 and CDR2 from the germline V gene are SGDLS and YYNGEE. There are 16 residues in the CDR3. The CDR3 loop reads CASSGQTGGSTDTQYF. CDR3 coding DNA: TGTGCCAGCAGCGGTCAGACAGGGGGGAGCACAGATACGCAGTATTTT. Variable domain in full (rest from reference TRBV9 and TRBJ2-3): DSGVTQTPKHLITATGQRVTLRCSPRSGDLSVYWYQQSLDQGLQFLIQYYNGEERAKGNILERFSAQQFPDLHSELNLSSLELGDSALYFCASSGQTGGSTDTQYFGPGTRLTVL.

This chain connects TRBV6-5 to TRBJ2-7; 8 bases are a match to TRBD2. V shed 0 bases, J shed 3 bases, and the junction held 1 base outside the gene matches. Germline CDR1 is MNHEY and CDR2 is SVGAGI. The length of the CDR3 is 14 residues. The CDR3 nucleotides are TGTGCCAGCAGTTACTCGGGGACTAGCTACGAGCAGTACTTC. The encoded protein is CASSYSGTSYEQYF.

V is TRBV5-1 and J is TRBJ1-3; TRBD1 aligns across 7 bases. The germline gives CDR1 SGHRS, CDR2 YFSETQ. The CDR3 covers 13 residues. With 0 bases clipped from V and 11 bases from J, the junction kept 5 bases outside the gene matches. CDR3 bases: TGCGCCAGCAGCTTGGGACAGGGAGACGCCATATATTTT. Protein: CASSLGQGDAIYF.

This clone was seen a single time. The chain links TRBV9 to TRBJ2-5; D might be TRBD1 (6 bases). The germline gives CDR1 SGDLS, CDR2 YYNGEE. Between the trimmed V and J ends, which lost 3 bases and 5 bases, there was a span of 14 bases. CDR3 length: 14 amino acids. The DNA of the CDR3 is TGTGCCAGCAGCGCCCACAGGGATTGGGAGACCCAGTACTTC. Amino acid sequence: CASSAHRDWETQYF.

The genes are TRBV19 and TRBJ1-1; the match to TRBD1 covers 8 bases. Per germline, CDR1 LNHDA and CDR2 SQIVND (reference sequence). The CDR3 extends over 16 amino acids. Unmatched junction bases numbered 11, after V lost 5 bases and J lost 3 bases. The CDR3 DNA reads as TGTGCCAGTAGTCCCCGCGACAGGGGTTATCACACTGAAGCTTTCTTT. Its translation is CASSPRDRGYHTEAFF. Using reference TRBV19 and TRBJ1-1 for the parts outside the CDR3, the full variable domain is DGGITQSPKYLFRKEGQNVTLSCEQNLNHDAMYWYRQDPGQGLRLIYYSQIVNDFQKGDIAEGYSVSREKKESFPLTVTSAQKNPTAFYLCASSPRDRGYHTEAFFGQGTRLTVV.

This clone was detected once. The V and J genes are TRBV7-9 and TRBJ2-3; 9 bases are shared with TRBD1. Germline V gene data show CDR1 as SEHNR and CDR2 as FQNEAQ (reference sequence). Unmatched junction bases numbered 9, after V lost 5 bases and J lost 3 bases. The CDR3 has 16 amino acids. The DNA of the CDR3 is TGTGCCAGCAGCGTAGGGGACAGGGTTATGACAGATACGCAGTATTTT. This codes for CASSVGDRVMTDTQYF.

The CDR3 loop is CASSQSDARRLQGDTGELFF. The CDR3 DNA reads as TGCGCCAGCAGTCAATCCGACGCCCGCCGCCTCCAGGGGGACACCGGGGAGCTGTTTTTT. This sequence joins TRBV23-1 and TRBJ2-2, with 7 bases fitting TRBD1. TRBV23-1 is annotated as an ORF whose role is uncertain. V lost 0 bases to trimming and J lost 3 bases; unmatched junction nucleotides: 16. The CDR3 totals 20 residues.

This chain links TRBV7-2 with TRBJ2-5, with 8 bases that match TRBD2. In germline, CDR1 is SGHTA, CDR2 FQGNSA. Trimming at V came to 5 bases and at J to 4 bases, leaving 12 bases not matched to a gene. The CDR3 runs to 16 residues. The CDR3 DNA reads as TGTGCCAGCAGCGTAAGCAGGGGACTAGGTATAGAGACCCAGTACTTC. Amino acids: CASSVSRGLGIETQYF.

The chain couples TRBV11-2 to TRBJ1-4; 9 bases agree with TRBD1. Germline-derived CDR1 and CDR2 are SGHAT and FQNNGV. The CDR3 runs to 15 residues. V trimming: 5 bases; J trimming: 0 bases; junction bases outside the gene matches: 1. The CDR3 region is CASSRTGATNEKLFF. DNA of the CDR3: TGTGCCAGCAGCCGGACAGGGGCAACTAATGAAAAACTGTTTTTT.

The chain joins TRBV6-6 to TRBJ2-5; possible D gene TRBD2, 6 bases. Judging by the DNA end, TRBJ2-7 fits better; the J call may be wrong. CDR3 length equals 12 residues. The V gene's germline CDR1 is MNHNY and CDR2 SVGAGI (reference sequence). CDR3 in DNA: TGTGCCAGCGCGACTAGCTCCTACGAGCAGTACTTC. The encoded protein is CASATSSYEQYF.